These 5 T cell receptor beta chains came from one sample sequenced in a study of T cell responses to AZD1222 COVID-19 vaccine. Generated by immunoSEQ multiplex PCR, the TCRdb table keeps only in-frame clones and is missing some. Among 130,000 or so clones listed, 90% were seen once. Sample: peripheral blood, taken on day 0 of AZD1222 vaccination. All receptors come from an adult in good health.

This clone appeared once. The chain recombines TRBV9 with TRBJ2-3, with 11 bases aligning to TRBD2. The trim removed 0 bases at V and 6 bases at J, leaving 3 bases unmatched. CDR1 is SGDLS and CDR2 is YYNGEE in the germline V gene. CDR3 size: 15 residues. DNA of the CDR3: TGTGCCAGCAGCGTAGCTAGCGGGAGGATGGATACGCAGTATTTT. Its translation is CASSVASGRMDTQYF.

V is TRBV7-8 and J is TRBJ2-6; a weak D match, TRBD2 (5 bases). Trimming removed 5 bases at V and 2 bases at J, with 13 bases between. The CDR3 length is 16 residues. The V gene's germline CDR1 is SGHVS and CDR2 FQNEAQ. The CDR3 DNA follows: TGTGCCAGCAGCCTACTTTCCGGGGCTGGGGCCAACGTCCTGACTTTC. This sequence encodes CASSLLSGAGANVLTF. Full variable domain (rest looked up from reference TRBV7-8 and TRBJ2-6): GAGVSQSPRYKVAKRGQDVALRCDPISGHVSLFWYQQALGQGPEFLTYFQNEAQLDKSGLPSDRFFAERPEGSVSTLKIQRTQQEDSAVYLCASSLLSGAGANVLTFGAGSRLTVL.

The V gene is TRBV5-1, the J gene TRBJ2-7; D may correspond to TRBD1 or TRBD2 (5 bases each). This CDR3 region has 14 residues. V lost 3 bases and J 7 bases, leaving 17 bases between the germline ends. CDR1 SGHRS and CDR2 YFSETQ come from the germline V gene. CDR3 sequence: CASSSSGTRGEQYF. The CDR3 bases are TGCGCCAGCAGCTCGTCCGGGACGAGAGGGGAGCAGTACTTC.

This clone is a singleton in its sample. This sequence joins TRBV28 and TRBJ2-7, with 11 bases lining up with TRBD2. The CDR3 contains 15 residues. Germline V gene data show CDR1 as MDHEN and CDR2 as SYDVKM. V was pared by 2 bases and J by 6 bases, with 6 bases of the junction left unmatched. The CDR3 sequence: CASSLAASGRIEQYF. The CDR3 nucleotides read TGTGCCAGCAGTTTAGCTGCTAGCGGGAGGATCGAGCAGTACTTC.

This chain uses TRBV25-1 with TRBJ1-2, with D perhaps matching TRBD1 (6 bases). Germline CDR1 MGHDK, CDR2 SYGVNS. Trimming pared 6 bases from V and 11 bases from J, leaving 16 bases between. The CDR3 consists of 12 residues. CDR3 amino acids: CASSIGTNLYTF. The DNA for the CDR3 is TGTGCCAGCAGCATCGGGACAAATCTATACACCTTC.